This T cell receptor (beta chain) was recorded in a study of shared clonotypes between healthy human individuals. TCRdb's table, derived via immunoSEQ multiplex PCR, lists solely in-frame clones and lacks some. The sample consists of 600,000 or so clones, 85% to 95% of them appearing once. V was trimmed by 8 bases and J by 4 bases, leaving 12 bases between them. Germline CDR1 is MNHNS and CDR2 is SASEGT. The CDR3 extends over 12 amino acids. The naive CD8 subset, CD45RO-negative cells positively selected for CCR7, excluded terminally differentiated effector memory CD45RA+ cells. Sequences were obtained from naive CD8+ T cells sorted from blood. The chain employs TRBV6-1 and TRBJ2-7; D is perhaps TRBD2 (6 bases). This receptor was identified in a woman aged 25 to 39 in good health. CDR3 coding DNA: TGTGCCAGCGGGGGACTGGGATACGAGCAGTACTTC. Amino acid sequence: CASGGLGYEQYF.